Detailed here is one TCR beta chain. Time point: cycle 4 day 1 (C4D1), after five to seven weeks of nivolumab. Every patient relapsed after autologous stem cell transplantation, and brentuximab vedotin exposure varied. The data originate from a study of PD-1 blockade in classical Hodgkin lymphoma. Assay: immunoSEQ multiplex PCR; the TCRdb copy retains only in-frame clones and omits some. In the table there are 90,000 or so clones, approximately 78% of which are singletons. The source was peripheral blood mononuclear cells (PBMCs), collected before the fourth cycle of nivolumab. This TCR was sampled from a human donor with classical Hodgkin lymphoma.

For the CDR3, the DNA is TGTGCCAGCAGCAAAGATGGAACGGTAAGGCGGGGGGAAGAGACCCAGTACTTC. Translated, it gives CASSKDGTVRRGEETQYF. The J gene is TRBJ2-5, the V gene TRBV21-1; the table's TRBD2 call for D was not verified on the DNA. TRBV21-1 is a recognized pseudogene. This CDR3 comprises 18 residues.